What follows describes a single TCR beta chain. One end of the junction fails to match germline, which may point to a read error. This record belongs to a study of lymphopenia after photon versus proton radiotherapy. Data came from immunoSEQ multiplex PCR; TCRdb stores just in-frame clones and leaves some out. The sample has roughly 64,000 clones; about nine tenths are singletons. Germline V gene lookup returns CDR1 MNHEY and CDR2 SVGAGI. This CDR3 has 11 amino acids. V and J are TRBV6-5 and TRBJ2-7; 7 positions match TRBD2. The sequence was collected from an elderly man with esophageal cancer. This specimen consisted of peripheral blood, obtained from a patient treated with proton-based radiotherapy. CDR3 in DNA: TGTGCCAGCGCCAACGAACGGGGGGAGACCTTC. Amino acids: CASANERGETF.